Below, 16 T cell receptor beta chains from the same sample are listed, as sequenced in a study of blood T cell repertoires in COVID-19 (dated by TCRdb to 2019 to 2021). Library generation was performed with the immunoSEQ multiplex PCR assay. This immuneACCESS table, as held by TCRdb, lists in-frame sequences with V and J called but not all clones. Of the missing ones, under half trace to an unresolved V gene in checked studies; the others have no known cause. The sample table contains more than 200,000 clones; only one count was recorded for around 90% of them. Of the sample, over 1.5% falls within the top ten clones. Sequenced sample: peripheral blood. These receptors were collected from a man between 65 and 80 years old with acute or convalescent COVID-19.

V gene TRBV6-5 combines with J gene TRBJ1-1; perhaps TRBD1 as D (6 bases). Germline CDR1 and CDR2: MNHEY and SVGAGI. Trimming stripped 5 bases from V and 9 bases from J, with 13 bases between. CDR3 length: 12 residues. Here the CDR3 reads CASSLQGRKAFF. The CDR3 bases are TGTGCCAGCAGTCTACAGGGTCGAAAAGCTTTCTTT.

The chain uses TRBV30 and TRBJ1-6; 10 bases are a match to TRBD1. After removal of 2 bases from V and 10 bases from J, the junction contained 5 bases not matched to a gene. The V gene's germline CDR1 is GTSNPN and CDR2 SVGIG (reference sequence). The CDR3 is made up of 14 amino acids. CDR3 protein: CAWSPGTGVSPLHF. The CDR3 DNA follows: TGTGCCTGGAGTCCTGGGACAGGGGTCTCACCCCTCCACTTT. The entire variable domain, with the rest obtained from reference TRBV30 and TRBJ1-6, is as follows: SQTIHQWPATLVQPVGSPLSLECTVEGTSNPNLYWYRQAAGRGLQLLFYSVGIGQISSEVPQNLSASRPQDRQFILSSKKLLLSDSGFYLCAWSPGTGVSPLHFGNGTRLTVT.

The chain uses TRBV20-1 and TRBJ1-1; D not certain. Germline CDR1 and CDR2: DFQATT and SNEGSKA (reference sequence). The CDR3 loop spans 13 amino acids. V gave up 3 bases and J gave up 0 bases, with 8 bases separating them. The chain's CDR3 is CSASTAMNTEAFF. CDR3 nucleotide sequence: TGCAGTGCTAGTACAGCCATGAACACTGAAGCTTTCTTT.

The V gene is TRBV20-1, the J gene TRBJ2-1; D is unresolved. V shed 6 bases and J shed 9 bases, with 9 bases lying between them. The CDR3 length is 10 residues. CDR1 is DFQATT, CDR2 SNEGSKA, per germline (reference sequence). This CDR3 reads CSAVKAEQFF. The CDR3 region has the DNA TGCAGTGCCGTTAAAGCTGAGCAGTTCTTC.

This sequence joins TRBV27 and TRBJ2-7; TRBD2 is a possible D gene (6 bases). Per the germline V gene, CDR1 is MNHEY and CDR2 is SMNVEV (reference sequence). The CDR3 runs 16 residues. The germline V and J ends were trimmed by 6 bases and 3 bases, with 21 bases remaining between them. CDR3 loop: CASRPEGLGGYYEQYF. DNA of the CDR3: TGTGCCAGCAGGCCGGAGGGGCTAGGTGGGTACTACGAGCAGTACTTC.

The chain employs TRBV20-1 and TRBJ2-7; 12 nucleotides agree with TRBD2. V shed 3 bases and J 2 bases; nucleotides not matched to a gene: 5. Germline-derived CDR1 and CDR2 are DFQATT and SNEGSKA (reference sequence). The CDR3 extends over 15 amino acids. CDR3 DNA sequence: TGCAGTGCTAGTAATCTAGCGGGAGGGCCCTACGAGCAGTACTTC. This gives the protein CSASNLAGGPYEQYF.

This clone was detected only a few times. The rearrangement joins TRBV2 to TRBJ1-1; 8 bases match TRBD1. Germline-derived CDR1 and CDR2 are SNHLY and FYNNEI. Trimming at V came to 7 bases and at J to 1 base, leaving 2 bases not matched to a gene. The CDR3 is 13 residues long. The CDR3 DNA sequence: TGTGCCAGCAAGGACAGGGAGAACACTGAAGCTTTCTTT. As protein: CASKDRENTEAFF.

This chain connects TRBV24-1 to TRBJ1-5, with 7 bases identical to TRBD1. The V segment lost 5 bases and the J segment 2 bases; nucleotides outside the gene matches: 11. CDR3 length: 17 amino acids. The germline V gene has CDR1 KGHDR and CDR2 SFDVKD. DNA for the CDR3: TGTGCCACCAGTGGAGATCGACAGGGAGCGGGCAATCAGCCCCAGCATTTT. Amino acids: CATSGDRQGAGNQPQHF.

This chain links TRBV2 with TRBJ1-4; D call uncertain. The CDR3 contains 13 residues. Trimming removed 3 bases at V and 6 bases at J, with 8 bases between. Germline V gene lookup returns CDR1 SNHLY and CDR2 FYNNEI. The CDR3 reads CASSDGLDEKLFF. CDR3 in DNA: TGTGCCAGCAGTGACGGACTTGATGAAAAACTGTTTTTT.

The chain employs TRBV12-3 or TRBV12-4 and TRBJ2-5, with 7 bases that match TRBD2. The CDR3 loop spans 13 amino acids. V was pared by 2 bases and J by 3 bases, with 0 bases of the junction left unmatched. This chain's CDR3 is CASSLSGEETQYF. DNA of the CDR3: TGTGCCAGCAGTTTAAGCGGGGAAGAGACCCAGTACTTC.

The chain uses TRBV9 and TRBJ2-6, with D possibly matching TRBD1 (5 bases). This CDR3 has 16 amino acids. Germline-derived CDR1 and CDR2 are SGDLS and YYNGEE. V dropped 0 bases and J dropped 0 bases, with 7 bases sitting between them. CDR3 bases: TGTGCCAGCAGCGTAGGGACAACCTCTGGGGCCAACGTCCTGACTTTC. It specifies CASSVGTTSGANVLTF. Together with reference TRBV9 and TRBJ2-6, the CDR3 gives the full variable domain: DSGVTQTPKHLITATGQRVTLRCSPRSGDLSVYWYQQSLDQGLQFLIQYYNGEERAKGNILERFSAQQFPDLHSELNLSSLELGDSALYFCASSVGTTSGANVLTFGAGSRLTVL.

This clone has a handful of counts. The CDR3 sequence is CASSYSGGAGELFF. The CDR3 DNA is TGTGCCAGCAGTTACTCTGGAGGGGCCGGGGAGCTGTTTTTT. The chain couples TRBV6-5 to TRBJ2-2; D is possibly TRBD2 (6 bases). CDR3 length: 14 amino acids. Germline lookup yields CDR1 MNHEY and CDR2 SVGAGI. V dropped 0 bases and J dropped 6 bases, with 8 bases sitting between them.

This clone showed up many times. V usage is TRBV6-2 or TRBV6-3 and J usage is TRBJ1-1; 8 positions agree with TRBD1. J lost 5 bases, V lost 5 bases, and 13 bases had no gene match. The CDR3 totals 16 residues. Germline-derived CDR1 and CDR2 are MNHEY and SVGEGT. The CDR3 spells CASSHDSGGVGTEAFF. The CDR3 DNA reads TGTGCCAGCAGTCATGACTCAGGGGGCGTGGGTACTGAAGCTTTCTTT.

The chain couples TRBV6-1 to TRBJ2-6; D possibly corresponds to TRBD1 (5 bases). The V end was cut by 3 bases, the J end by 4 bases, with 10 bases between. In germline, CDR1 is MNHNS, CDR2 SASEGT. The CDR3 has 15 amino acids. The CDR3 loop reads CASSDRGTGANVLTF. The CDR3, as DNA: TGTGCCAGCAGTGATAGGGGAACCGGGGCCAACGTCCTGACTTTC.

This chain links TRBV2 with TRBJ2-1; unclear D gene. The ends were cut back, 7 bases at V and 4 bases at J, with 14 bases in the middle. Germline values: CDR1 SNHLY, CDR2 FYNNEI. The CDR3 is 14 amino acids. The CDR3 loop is CASTRSPTYNEQFF. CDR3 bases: TGTGCCAGCACGCGCTCTCCTACGTACAATGAGCAGTTCTTC.

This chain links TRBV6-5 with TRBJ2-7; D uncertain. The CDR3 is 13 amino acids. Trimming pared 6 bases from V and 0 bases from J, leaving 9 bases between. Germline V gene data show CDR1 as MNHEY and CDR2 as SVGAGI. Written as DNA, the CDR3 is TGTGCCAGCAGCGACACCAACTCCTACGAGCAGTACTTC. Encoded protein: CASSDTNSYEQYF.